These 21 T cell receptor beta chains were sequenced from one sample in a study of OX40 agonist ivuxolimab in advanced cancers. Assay used: immunoSEQ multiplex PCR; TCRdb lists only in-frame clones, some missing. Here the sample spans 40,000 or so clones, over 75% being singletons. The sequencing here drew on CD4+ or CD8+ T cells sorted from blood, taken in a trial of the OX40 agonist ivuxolimab. Receptors were obtained from an adult with an advanced solid tumor such as melanoma, head and neck, liver or kidney cancer.

The chain has TRBV19 and TRBJ2-1; D call uncertain. Trimming left V 2 bases short and J 5 bases short, with 13 bases between. The CDR3 totals 15 residues. CDR1 is LNHDA and CDR2 is SQIVND in the germline V gene (reference sequence). Here the CDR3 reads CASSILTTPNNEQFF. CDR3 sequence (DNA): TGTGCCAGTAGTATACTAACTACCCCTAACAATGAGCAGTTCTTC.

This chain uses TRBV28 with TRBJ2-5; 9 bases map to TRBD1. The CDR3 loop spans 15 amino acids. The V gene's germline CDR1 is MDHEN and CDR2 SYDVKM. After removal of 5 bases from V and 3 bases from J, the junction contained 7 bases not matched to a gene. Here the CDR3 reads CASSPWDREKETQYF. The CDR3 bases are TGTGCCAGCAGTCCCTGGGACAGGGAGAAAGAGACCCAGTACTTC.

V and J are TRBV7-6 and TRBJ1-3; D may be TRBD1 (5 bases). Trimming cost V 4 bases and J 4 bases, with 11 bases left between them. This CDR3 has 14 residues. The germline CDR1 and CDR2 sequences are SGHVS and FNYEAQ. CDR3 residues: CASSSTGVGNTIYF. The CDR3 nucleotides read TGTGCCAGCAGCTCTACAGGAGTGGGAAACACCATATATTTT.

This clone was recorded once. The CDR3 protein is CASSHTKILAANTGELFF. The CDR3 DNA is TGTGCCAGCTCACACACGAAGATACTAGCGGCGAACACCGGGGAGCTGTTTTTT. This rearrangement joins TRBV18 to TRBJ2-2; 8 bases are a match to TRBD2. The CDR3 is 18 amino acids. The V gene end was trimmed by 4 bases and the J gene end by 0 bases; junction bases not matched to a gene: 10. From germline, CDR1 is KGHSH and CDR2 LQKENI. The entire variable domain, with the rest obtained from reference TRBV18 and TRBJ2-2, is as follows: NAGVMQNPRHLVRRRGQEARLRCSPMKGHSHVYWYRQLPEEGLKFMVYLQKENIIDESGMPKERFSAEFPKEGPSILRIQQVVRGDSAAYFCASSHTKILAANTGELFFGEGSRLTVL.

The chain combines TRBV7-9 with TRBJ1-2, with TRBD1 matching 9 bases. V trimming: 1 base; J trimming: 3 bases; junction bases outside the gene matches: 3. In germline, CDR1 is SEHNR, CDR2 FQNEAQ (reference sequence). This CDR3 is built from 15 residues. CDR3 sequence: CASSLEQGADYGYTF. CDR3 coding DNA: TGTGCCAGCAGCTTAGAACAGGGGGCTGACTATGGCTACACCTTC.

This clone was seen a handful of times. The genes are TRBV28 and TRBJ2-7, with no clear D. CDR1 and CDR2 from the germline V gene are MDHEN and SYDVKM. This CDR3 is built from 12 residues. V was shortened by 6 bases and J by 2 bases, with 8 bases between the two germline ends. The CDR3 DNA is TGTGCCAGCAGAAGGTCAGCCTACGAGCAGTACTTC. It translates to CASRRSAYEQYF.

The rearrangement links TRBV7-6 to TRBJ2-7; TRBD2 is a possible D gene (7 bases). The ends were cut back, 5 bases at V and 5 bases at J, with 13 bases in the middle. Germline V gene lookup returns CDR1 SGHVS and CDR2 FNYEAQ. The CDR3 totals 13 residues. CDR3 in amino acids: CASSRGAGNEQYF. CDR3 nucleotides: TGTGCCAGCAGCCGGGGGGCAGGGAACGAGCAGTACTTC.

The CDR3 DNA follows: TGTGCCAGCAGCGCCCTAGCGGGGGGGAACACCGGGGAGCTGTTTTTT. It is translated as CASSALAGGNTGELFF. V is TRBV9 and J is TRBJ2-2; 11 bases match TRBD2. CDR3 size: 16 residues. The V gene's germline CDR1 is SGDLS and CDR2 YYNGEE. The junction had 2 bases not matched to a gene; V was cut back by 3 bases and J by 1 base.

This CDR3 reads CASSLSGNGNTEAFF. In DNA form, the CDR3 reads TGTGCCAGCAGTTTATCAGGGAACGGGAACACTGAAGCTTTCTTT. The J gene is TRBJ1-1, the V gene TRBV2; a weak D match, TRBD1 (5 bases). The V end was cut by 5 bases, the J end by 1 base, with 14 bases between. CDR1 SNHLY and CDR2 FYNNEI come from the germline V gene. This CDR3 has 15 amino acids.

CDR3 in DNA: TGTGCCAGCAACGCTCGGACAGATACGCAGTATTTT. This sequence encodes CASNARTDTQYF. The chain has TRBV28 and TRBJ2-3; D gene ambiguous. The length of the CDR3 is 12 residues. Germline V CDR1 and CDR2: MDHEN, SYDVKM. Trimming stripped 7 bases from V and 3 bases from J, with 8 bases between.

The rearrangement joins TRBV4-1 to TRBJ2-7; 8 positions match TRBD2. This CDR3 has 16 amino acids. Germline assignment: CDR1 MGHRA and CDR2 YSYEKL. The junction had 6 bases not matched to a gene; V was cut back by 2 bases and J by 0 bases. The CDR3 DNA follows: TGCGCCAGCAGCCAACTATGGAGCGGGGGCTCCTACGAGCAGTACTTC. It specifies CASSQLWSGGSYEQYF.

The J gene is TRBJ1-1, the V gene TRBV10-3, with D maybe TRBD1 (6 bases). The CDR3 totals 14 residues. Germline lookup yields CDR1 ENHRY and CDR2 SYGVKD. Between the trimmed V and J ends, which lost 4 bases and 4 bases, there was a span of 13 bases. The CDR3 region is CAISGEGGTTEAFF. DNA for the CDR3: TGTGCCATCAGTGGAGAAGGGGGAACCACTGAAGCTTTCTTT.

The V gene is TRBV6-1, the J gene TRBJ2-7, with D tentatively TRBD1 (5 bases). The CDR3 is made up of 13 amino acids. Germline V gene sequence: CDR1 MNHNS, CDR2 SASEGT. Between the trimmed V and J ends, which lost 6 bases and 0 bases, there was a span of 9 bases. CDR3 in DNA: TGTGCCAGCAGATCCGGACACTCCTACGAGCAGTACTTC. It specifies CASRSGHSYEQYF.

This chain connects TRBV4-3 to TRBJ2-2, with D perhaps TRBD1 (6 bases). The V and J ends lost 0 bases and 6 bases respectively, with 11 bases between them. Germline CDR1 reads LGHNA; CDR2 reads YSLEER. CDR3 length: 15 residues. CDR3 amino acids: CASSQDSTGPGELFF. The DNA for the CDR3 is TGCGCCAGCAGCCAAGATAGTACAGGGCCCGGGGAGCTGTTTTTT.

This chain uses TRBV4-1 with TRBJ1-2; possibly TRBD1 for D (6 bases). From germline, CDR1 is MGHRA and CDR2 YSYEKL. The CDR3 has 15 amino acids. Trimming cost V 3 bases and J 1 base, with 12 bases left between them. Here the CDR3 reads CASSQAGGGNYGYTF. The CDR3 DNA sequence: TGCGCCAGCAGCCAGGCGGGGGGCGGTAACTATGGCTACACCTTC.

V is TRBV6-6 and J is TRBJ2-2; D remains ambiguous. The CDR3 totals 13 residues. The germline V gene has CDR1 MNHNY and CDR2 SVGAGI (reference sequence). V was pared by 2 bases and J by 5 bases, with 6 bases between. CDR3 amino acids: CASSYLGTGELFF. DNA for the CDR3: TGTGCCAGCAGTTACCTTGGTACCGGGGAGCTGTTTTTT.

Relative to its sample, this clone is medium-sized (0.01 to 0.1%). The V call is TRBV4-3, the J call TRBJ1-1; TRBD1 might be the D (5 bases). This CDR3 has 14 amino acids. Per the germline V gene, CDR1 is LGHNA and CDR2 is YSLEER. Trimming took 4 bases from V and 4 from J, leaving 13 bases between them. The CDR3 nucleotides read TGCGCCAGCAGCCGGACACTTTCTCTCACTGAAGCTTTCTTT. Its protein product is CASSRTLSLTEAFF.

The chain carries TRBV28 and TRBJ1-6; 7 bases line up with TRBD1. From germline, CDR1 is MDHEN and CDR2 SYDVKM. The CDR3 totals 15 residues. Germline trimming cut 3 bases from V and 4 bases from J; bases unmatched to any gene: 3. The CDR3 DNA reads as TGTGCCAGCAGTTTGGGACAGCCTTATAATTCACCCCTCCACTTT. Translating gives CASSLGQPYNSPLHF.

The chain recombines TRBV5-8 with TRBJ2-1, with 10 nucleotides matching TRBD2. CDR3 length: 16 residues. Germline CDR1 is SGHTS and CDR2 is YDEGEE. V dropped 0 bases and J dropped 7; count of bases not matched to a gene: 7. Written as DNA, the CDR3 is TGTGCCAGCAGCTTGGCGAGCGGGGGGGCTTTAAATGAGCAGTTCTTC. The encoded protein is CASSLASGGALNEQFF.

This sequence joins TRBV7-9 and TRBJ1-3, with 9 bases that match TRBD1. Germline loops: CDR1 SEHNR, CDR2 FQNEAQ (reference sequence). The length of the CDR3 is 14 residues. With 4 bases clipped from V and 4 bases from J, the junction kept 2 bases outside the gene matches. The CDR3 spells CASSSQGAGNTIYF. The CDR3 bases are TGTGCCAGCAGCTCACAGGGGGCCGGAAACACCATATATTTT.

J is TRBJ2-7 and V is TRBV2; 13 nucleotides agree with TRBD2. This CDR3 spans 14 amino acids. The germline V gene has CDR1 SNHLY and CDR2 FYNNEI. Trimming removed 5 bases from V and 3 bases from J; junction bases left unmatched: 1. The CDR3 sequence: CASSTSGGDYEQYF. The CDR3 coding sequence is TGTGCCAGCAGTACTAGCGGGGGGGACTACGAGCAGTACTTC.